The 3 T cell receptor beta chains given below trace back to one sample, sequenced in a study of cytomegalovirus exposure and HLA in healthy donors. The PCR contained 60 Vbeta and 13 Jbeta primers. The method was immunoSEQ multiplex PCR; TCRdb's version includes in-frame clones alone and lacks a portion of them. Of around 180,000 clones in the sample, roughly 71% were seen once. The sample was PBMCs. All receptors come from a girl aged 10 to 17 in good health and CMV-seronegative.

The table lists this clone with a few counts. The DNA is omitted, as the CDR3 cannot be located on it reliably, and the CDR3 follows TCRdb's listing. This chain's CDR3 is CASTSGYSGNTIYF. This chain connects TRBV19 to TRBJ1-3. The CDR3 has 14 residues if both end residues are counted. Germline CDR1 LNHDA, CDR2 SQIVND (reference sequence).

This clone was observed a single time. The chain links TRBV5-1 to TRBJ2-2, with TRBD1 identical over 9 bases. Germline CDR1 is SGHRS and CDR2 is YFSETQ. CDR3 size: 15 residues. Trimming removed 5 bases from V and 5 bases from J; junction bases left unmatched: 7. CDR3 sequence (DNA): TGCGCCAGCAGACAGACAGGGGGAGGAACCGGGGAGCTGTTTTTT. This sequence encodes CASRQTGGGTGELFF.

This clone was observed a handful of times. One end of the junction does not line up with germline, which may come from a read error. Additional DNA sequences in this sample encode the identical CDR3. J is TRBJ2-1 and V is TRBV7-6; D is unresolved. The CDR3 sequence is 15 residues long. The germline CDR1 and CDR2 sequences are SGHVS and FNYEAQ. CDR3 bases: TGTGCAAGCAGCTCGACTTCTAGCTCCTACAATGAGCAGTTCTTC. Translated, it gives CASSSTSSSYNEQFF.